This entry is about one TCR beta chain. This specimen comes from a study of T cell changes during pregnancy in multiple sclerosis. Looked up from germline, CDR1 is GTSNPN and CDR2 is SVGIG (reference sequence). Trimming pared 0 bases from V and 4 bases from J, leaving 13 bases between. This CDR3 spans 15 amino acids. Profiling relied on immunoSEQ multiplex PCR, and the TCRdb table lists in-frame clones only, not all of them. Among 75,000 to 100,000 clones listed, 90% to 95% were seen once. This sequence joins TRBV30 and TRBJ2-1, with D maybe TRBD2 (5 bases). The sequences come from peripheral blood, collected after pregnancy. The source of this sequence is a female donor in good health, enrolled as a control in a pregnancy study. CDR3 in amino acids: CAWSVNRGAYNEQFF. The CDR3 nucleotides read TGTGCCTGGAGTGTAAATCGGGGAGCTTACAATGAGCAGTTCTTC.